What follows are 18 T cell receptor beta chains derived from one specimen sequenced in a study of PD-L1 blockade in urothelial cancer. Time point given: peripheral blood 6 weeks after treatment start. Repertoires were generated with immunoSEQ multiplex PCR, while TCRdb's copy carries only in-frame clones and drops some. Among 35,000 to 45,000 clones listed, around 82% were seen once. The material sequenced was PBMCs, taken around atezolizumab (anti-PD-L1) treatment. These receptors were collected from a man aged 55 to 70 with urothelial cancer.

This clone occurred once. The chain links TRBV9 to TRBJ2-3; possible D gene TRBD1, 5 bases. Trimming shortened V by 2 bases and J by 6 bases, and 10 bases separated the two germline ends. The CDR3 loop spans 13 amino acids. Germline CDR1 reads SGDLS; CDR2 reads YYNGEE. This chain's CDR3 is CASSVGQLDTQYF. The CDR3 DNA reads as TGTGCCAGCAGCGTCGGACAACTGGATACGCAGTATTTT.

This clone has just a few counts. The chain links TRBV2 to TRBJ1-6, with D maybe TRBD1 (6 bases). Trimming took 6 bases from V and 0 from J, leaving 6 bases between them. The CDR3 totals 14 residues. Germline CDR1 SNHLY, CDR2 FYNNEI. The CDR3 DNA reads TGTGCCAGCAGGGACAGCTCCTATAATTCACCCCTCCACTTT. This sequence encodes CASRDSSYNSPLHF.

J is TRBJ2-3 and V is TRBV7-9; 7 positions match TRBD2. CDR3 size: 19 residues. Germline-derived CDR1 and CDR2 are SEHNR and FQNEAQ (reference sequence). The junction had 16 bases not matched to a gene; V was cut back by 2 bases and J by 2 bases. CDR3 amino acids: CASSLMSGEGPGSTDTQYF. CDR3 bases: TGTGCCAGCAGCTTAATGTCGGGGGAGGGGCCCGGGTCCACAGATACGCAGTATTTT. The complete variable domain, with remaining parts taken from reference TRBV7-9 and TRBJ2-3, reads DTGVSQNPRHKITKRGQNVTFRCDPISEHNRLYWYRQTLGQGPEFLTYFQNEAQLEKSRLLSDRFSAERPKGSFSTLEIQRTEQGDSAMYLCASSLMSGEGPGSTDTQYFGPGTRLTVL.

J is TRBJ1-2 and V is TRBV6-1; the match to TRBD1 covers 7 bases. The length of the CDR3 is 14 residues. The V gene end was trimmed by 2 bases and the J gene end by 4 bases; junction bases not matched to a gene: 4. The V gene's germline CDR1 is MNHNS and CDR2 SASEGT. The DNA for the CDR3 is TGTGCCAGCAGTGAAAGGAGGGACAGCTATGGCTACACCTTC. It encodes CASSERRDSYGYTF.

The chain recombines TRBV6-6 with TRBJ2-7; TRBD1 matches at 9 bases. CDR1 and CDR2 (germline): MNHNY, SVGAGI (reference sequence). Trimming at V came to 0 bases and at J to 1 base, leaving 1 base not matched to a gene. This CDR3 has 15 amino acids. The CDR3 DNA follows: TGTGCCAGCAGTTACTCGGACAGGGGATCCTACGAGCAGTACTTC. Translation: CASSYSDRGSYEQYF.

In regard to this clone: One end of the junction varies from germline; a read error may be responsible. This chain uses TRBV30 with TRBJ1-2; maybe TRBD1 (5 bases). Looked up from germline, CDR1 is GTSNPN and CDR2 is SVGIG (reference sequence). CDR3 size: 14 residues. The DNA of the CDR3 is TGTGCCTGGAGCTCCCACGGGGGGGACTACGGCTACACCTTC. It yields the protein CAWSSHGGDYGYTF.

V usage is TRBV19 and J usage is TRBJ2-3, with D perhaps matching TRBD1 (5 bases). V lost 6 bases, J lost 0 bases, and 16 bases lay in between. Germline V gene sequence: CDR1 LNHDA, CDR2 SQIVND (reference sequence). The CDR3 length is 16 residues. The CDR3 region has the DNA TGTGCCAGTAGCGACAGAGACCCACCGAGCACAGATACGCAGTATTTT. Amino acid sequence: CASSDRDPPSTDTQYF.

CDR3 amino acids: CASSGLARTYEQYF. CDR3 coding DNA: TGTGCCAGCAGTGGGCTAGCGAGGACCTACGAGCAGTACTTC. The chain carries TRBV2 and TRBJ2-7; D is possibly TRBD2 (6 bases). This CDR3 has 14 residues. Germline CDR1 SNHLY, CDR2 FYNNEI. Trimming shortened V by 4 bases and J by 2 bases, and 12 bases separated the two germline ends.

This clone was recorded a few times. The V gene is TRBV14, the J gene TRBJ2-7; the D gene is possibly TRBD1 (6 bases). Deletions cut 0 bases from V and 6 bases from J, with 15 bases between. This CDR3 is 15 amino acids long. Per germline, CDR1 SGHDN and CDR2 FVKESK. The CDR3 sequence is CASSQELGAQAEQYF. The CDR3 DNA is TGTGCCAGCAGCCAAGAGCTGGGGGCGCAGGCCGAGCAGTACTTC.

The V gene is TRBV5-1, the J gene TRBJ2-7, with D maybe TRBD2 (5 bases). The V and J ends lost 0 bases and 3 bases respectively, with 13 bases between them. The CDR3 runs to 15 residues. Germline loops: CDR1 SGHRS, CDR2 YFSETQ. Written as DNA, the CDR3 is TGCGCCAGCAGCTTGGACGAGGGTATGGGCTACGAGCAGTACTTC. Translation gives CASSLDEGMGYEQYF.

This clone occurred once. The CDR3 sequence: CASSLTGDLGEQFF. The DNA for the CDR3 is TGCGCCAGCAGCTTAACAGGGGATTTGGGTGAGCAGTTCTTC. The chain joins TRBV5-1 to TRBJ2-1; TRBD1 aligns across 7 bases. The CDR3 is 14 residues long. CDR1 SGHRS and CDR2 YFSETQ come from the germline V gene. The V gene end was trimmed by 2 bases and the J gene end by 9 bases; junction bases not matched to a gene: 8.

V is TRBV5-1 and J is TRBJ1-1; the D is unclear. Germline CDR1 SGHRS, CDR2 YFSETQ. The CDR3 is 14 residues long. V was pared by 3 bases and J by 0 bases, with 9 bases between. CDR3 coding DNA: TGCGCCAGCAGCTCAGGTTTCATGAACACTGAAGCTTTCTTT. Translated, it gives CASSSGFMNTEAFF. Full variable domain (remainder filled in from reference TRBV5-1 and TRBJ1-1): KAGVTQTPRYLIKTRGQQVTLSCSPISGHRSVSWYQQTPGQGLQFLFEYFSETQRNKGNFPGRFSGRQFSNSRSEMNVSTLELGDSALYLCASSSGFMNTEAFFGQGTRLTVV.

This chain joins TRBV28 and TRBJ1-4; 9 nucleotides agree with TRBD1. V shed 5 bases and J 5 bases; nucleotides not matched to a gene: 6. The CDR3 length is 15 residues. Germline CDR1 MDHEN, CDR2 SYDVKM. The CDR3 here is CASSKQGAGNEKLFF. The CDR3 nucleotides are TGTGCCAGCAGTAAACAGGGGGCGGGCAATGAAAAACTGTTTTTT.

CDR3 in amino acids: CAGVGGGTEAFF. The CDR3 nucleotides read TGTGCCGGCGTAGGGGGGGGCACTGAAGCTTTCTTT. The chain carries TRBV6-1 and TRBJ1-1, with D possibly TRBD1 on 6 matching bases. The CDR3 is made up of 12 amino acids. The germline V gene has CDR1 MNHNS and CDR2 SASEGT. Deletions cut 11 bases from V and 4 bases from J, with 14 bases between.

This CDR3 reads CASSLENRGGTDTQYF. The CDR3 nucleotides read TGTGCCAGCAGCTTAGAAAACAGGGGTGGCACAGATACGCAGTATTTT. The chain links TRBV7-2 to TRBJ2-3, with TRBD1 matching over 7 bases. In germline, CDR1 is SGHTA, CDR2 FQGNSA. The CDR3 length is 16 residues. V trimming: 1 base; J trimming: 1 base; junction bases outside the gene matches: 5.

The chain carries TRBV18 and TRBJ2-6; TRBD1 aligns across 8 bases. Germline V gives CDR1 KGHSH, CDR2 LQKENI. The CDR3 has 16 amino acids. V lost 5 bases to trimming and J lost 1 base; unmatched junction nucleotides: 4. As DNA, the CDR3 is TGTGCCAGCTCAGGTCAGGGGGCATCTGGGGCCAACGTCCTGACTTTC. Translated: CASSGQGASGANVLTF. Filled out from reference TRBV18 and TRBJ2-6, the complete variable domain reads NAGVMQNPRHLVRRRGQEARLRCSPMKGHSHVYWYRQLPEEGLKFMVYLQKENIIDESGMPKERFSAEFPKEGPSILRIQQVVRGDSAAYFCASSGQGASGANVLTFGAGSRLTVL.

J is TRBJ1-1 and V is TRBV13; 11 bases agree with TRBD1. Germline CDR1 PRHDT, CDR2 FYEKMQ (reference sequence). Trimming at V came to 1 base and at J to 4 bases, leaving 8 bases not matched to a gene. CDR3 length: 17 residues. The CDR3 coding sequence is TGTGCCAGCAGCTTAGCCTTTGGGACAGGGGGTGTCACTGAAGCTTTCTTT. It codes for CASSLAFGTGGVTEAFF.

The V and J genes are TRBV5-4 and TRBJ2-7, with unresolved D. Germline V gene lookup returns CDR1 SGHNT and CDR2 YYREEE (reference sequence). Trimming shortened V by 0 bases and J by 6 bases, and 10 bases separated the two germline ends. This CDR3 contains 13 residues. The CDR3 region has the DNA TGTGCCAGCAGCTTGGGGCAGGTGGGCGAGCAGTACTTC. Its protein is CASSLGQVGEQYF.